This TCR beta chain was found in a study of T cell responses to AZD1222 COVID-19 vaccine. Comments on this clone: No antigen is known for it.

Study-level points and caveats: The CD4 TCRs associated with vaccination extended across spike and predominated at 160-218 and 743-854. White British people made up most donors, females outnumbered males, and clonal diversity was possibly underestimated. Two AZD1222 administrations were followed by greater Spike-specific TCR breadth and depth.

This table comes from immunoSEQ multiplex PCR, and its TCRdb copy is limited to in-frame clones, with some not included. The sample contains roughly 120,000 clones, around nine tenths of which appear only once. Germline V lookup: CDR1 LNHNV, CDR2 YYDKDF (reference sequence). The CDR3 covers 12 residues. V was trimmed by 5 bases and J by 3 bases, leaving 7 bases between them. The V and J genes are TRBV15 and TRBJ1-2; D gene unclear. The material was peripheral blood, obtained 28 days after the second AZD1222 dose. The TCR originated in an adult who received the AZD1222 COVID-19 vaccine. CDR3 nucleotides: TGTGCCACCAGCGAAGGAGACTATGGCTACACCTTC. It specifies CATSEGDYGYTF.